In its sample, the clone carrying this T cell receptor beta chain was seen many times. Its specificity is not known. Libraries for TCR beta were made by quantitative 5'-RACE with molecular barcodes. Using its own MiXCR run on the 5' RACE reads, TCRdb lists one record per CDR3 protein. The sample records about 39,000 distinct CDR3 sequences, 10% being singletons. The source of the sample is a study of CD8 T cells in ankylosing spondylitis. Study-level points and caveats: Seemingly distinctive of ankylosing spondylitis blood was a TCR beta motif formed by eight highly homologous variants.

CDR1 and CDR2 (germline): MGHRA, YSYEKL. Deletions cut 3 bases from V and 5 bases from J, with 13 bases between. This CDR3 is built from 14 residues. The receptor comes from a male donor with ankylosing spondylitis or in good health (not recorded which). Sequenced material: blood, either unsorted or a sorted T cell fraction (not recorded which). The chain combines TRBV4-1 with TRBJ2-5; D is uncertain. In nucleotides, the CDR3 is TGCGCCAGCAGCCAGTGGGGTACGGAGGAGACCCAGTACTTC. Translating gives CASSQWGTEETQYF.